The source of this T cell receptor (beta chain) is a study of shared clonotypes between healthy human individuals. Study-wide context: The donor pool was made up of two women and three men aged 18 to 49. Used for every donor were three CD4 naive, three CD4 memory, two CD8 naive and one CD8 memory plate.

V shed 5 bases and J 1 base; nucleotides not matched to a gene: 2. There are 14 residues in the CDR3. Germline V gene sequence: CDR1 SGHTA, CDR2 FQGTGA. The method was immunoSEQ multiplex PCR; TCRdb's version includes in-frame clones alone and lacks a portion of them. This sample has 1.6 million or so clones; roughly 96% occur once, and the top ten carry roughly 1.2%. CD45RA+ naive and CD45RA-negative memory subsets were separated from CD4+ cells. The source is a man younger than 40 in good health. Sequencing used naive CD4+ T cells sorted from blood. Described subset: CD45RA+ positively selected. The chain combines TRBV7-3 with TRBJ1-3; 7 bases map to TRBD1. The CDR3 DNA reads TGTGCCAGCAGCGAGACAGGGTCTGGAAACACCATATATTTT. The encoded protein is CASSETGSGNTIYF. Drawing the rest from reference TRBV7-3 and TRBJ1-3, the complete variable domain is GAGVSQTPSNKVTEKGKYVELRCDPISGHTALYWYRQSLGQGPEFLIYFQGTGAADDSGLPNDRFFAVRPEGSVSTLKIQRTERGDSAVYLCASSETGSGNTIYFGEGSWLTVV.